These 5 T cell receptor beta chains were all obtained from the same sample, sequenced in a study of T cells in Graves' hyperthyroidism and ophthalmopathy. The CDR3 regions of TCR beta were amplified from RNA transcripts. An initial round of RT-PCR targeting the TCR CDR3 relied on the HTBI primer set. Each CDR3 protein is one row after TCRdb ran MiXCR on the multiplex PCR reads. The sample lists 490,000 or so distinct CDR3 sequences; about 22% were seen once. The sample consisted of blood. These receptors were collected from a woman between 65 and 79 years old with Graves' ophthalmopathy.

This clonotype was detected a few times. The chain has TRBV6-1 and TRBJ2-7; weak D call: TRBD1 (6 bases). CDR3 size: 15 residues. V lost 6 bases to trimming and J lost 2 bases, with 17 bases between them. The germline CDR1 and CDR2 sequences are MNHNS and SASEGT. The CDR3 here is CASRGGLSWTYEQYF. The CDR3 DNA reads TGTGCCAGCAGAGGGGGTCTTAGTTGGACCTACGAGCAGTACTTC.

This clonotype showed up just a few times. The chain couples TRBV5-5 to TRBJ2-3; D possibly corresponds to TRBD1 (6 bases). This CDR3 contains 14 residues. The V end lost 7 bases, the J end lost 4 bases, and 16 bases lay between the germline ends. The V gene's germline CDR1 is SGHKS and CDR2 YYEKEE (reference sequence). The CDR3 sequence: CASDTGSWADTQYF. The CDR3 bases are TGTGCCAGCGATACAGGGTCGTGGGCAGATACGCAGTATTTT.

This clonotype was seen more than once but under ten times. The chain is built from TRBV6-1 and TRBJ2-7, with a weak D call TRBD1 (5 bases). The CDR3 consists of 17 residues. Germline-derived CDR1 and CDR2 are MNHNS and SASEGT. Trimming pared 5 bases from V and 5 bases from J, leaving 25 bases between. CDR3 residues: CASSHLGQDSGLNEQYF. The CDR3 DNA follows: TGTGCCAGCAGTCACCTGGGGCAGGATTCGGGTTTGAACGAGCAGTACTTC.

The V call is TRBV4-3, the J call TRBJ1-2; the D gene is possibly TRBD1 (6 bases). The CDR3 covers 15 residues. Germline CDR1 is LGHNA and CDR2 is YSLEER. Trimming took 0 bases from V and 7 from J, leaving 15 bases between them. CDR3 sequence reads: CASSQDLWQGPGYTF. For the CDR3, the DNA is TGCGCCAGCAGCCAAGATTTATGGCAGGGGCCTGGCTACACCTTC.

This clonotype was detected only a few times. This rearrangement joins TRBV30 to TRBJ1-1; TRBD1 is a possible D gene (6 bases). Deletions cut 3 bases from V and 3 bases from J, with 11 bases between. This CDR3 has 13 amino acids. In germline, CDR1 is GTSNPN, CDR2 SVGIG (reference sequence). CDR3 residues: CAWREGGYTEAFF. The CDR3 bases are TGTGCCTGGAGGGAGGGGGGGTACACTGAAGCTTTCTTT.